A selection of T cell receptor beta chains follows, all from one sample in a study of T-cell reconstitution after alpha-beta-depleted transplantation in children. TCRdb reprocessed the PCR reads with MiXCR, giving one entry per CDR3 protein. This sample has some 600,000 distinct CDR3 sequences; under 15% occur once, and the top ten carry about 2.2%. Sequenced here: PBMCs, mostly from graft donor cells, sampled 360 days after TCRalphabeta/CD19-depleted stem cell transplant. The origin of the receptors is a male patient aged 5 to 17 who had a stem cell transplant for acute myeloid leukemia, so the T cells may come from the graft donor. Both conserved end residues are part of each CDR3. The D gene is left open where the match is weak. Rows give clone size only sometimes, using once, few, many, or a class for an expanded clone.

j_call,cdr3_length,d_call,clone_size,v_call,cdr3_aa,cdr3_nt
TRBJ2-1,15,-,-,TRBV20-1,CSARDEDAGHNEQFF,TGCAGTGCTAGAGATGAGGATGCGGGCCACAATGAGCAGTTCTTC
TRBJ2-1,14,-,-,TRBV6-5,CASSYGSGFNEQFF,TGTGCCAGCAGTTACGGATCGGGGTTCAATGAGCAGTTCTTC
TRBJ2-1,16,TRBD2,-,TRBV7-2,CASSLVTGLGRNEQFF,TGTGCCAGCAGCTTAGTCACGGGACTAGGACGCAATGAGCAGTTCTTC
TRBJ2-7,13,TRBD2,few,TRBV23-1,CASSPGTSEMQYF,TGCGCCAGCAGTCCCGGGACTAGCGAGATGCAGTACTTC
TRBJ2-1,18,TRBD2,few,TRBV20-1,CSARDQMPRTSSYNEQFF,TGCAGTGCTAGAGATCAGATGCCCCGGACTAGCTCCTACAATGAGCAGTTCTTC
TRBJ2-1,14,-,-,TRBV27,CASSRTPGTNEQFF,TGTGCCAGCAGCCGGACCCCCGGAACCAATGAGCAGTTCTTC
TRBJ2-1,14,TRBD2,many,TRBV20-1,CSASRASGHNEQFF,TGCAGTGCTAGTAGGGCTAGCGGGCACAATGAGCAGTTCTTC
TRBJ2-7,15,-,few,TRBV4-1,CASSQTTSSTYEQYF,TGCGCCAGCAGCCAAACAACTAGCTCTACCTACGAGCAGTACTTC
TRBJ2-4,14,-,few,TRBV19,CASTLQGAKNIQYF,TGTGCCAGTACCCTCCAAGGAGCCAAAAACATTCAGTACTTC
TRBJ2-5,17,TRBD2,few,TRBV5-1,CASSLVASGAFQETQYF,TGCGCCAGCAGCTTGGTGGCTAGCGGGGCCTTCCAAGAGACCCAGTACTTC
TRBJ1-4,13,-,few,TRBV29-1,CSVEIGANEKLFF,TGCAGCGTTGAAATAGGCGCTAATGAAAAACTGTTTTTT
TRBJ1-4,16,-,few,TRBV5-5,CASSSSSVATNEKLFF,TGTGCCAGCAGCTCCTCTTCAGTCGCAACTAATGAAAAACTGTTTTTT
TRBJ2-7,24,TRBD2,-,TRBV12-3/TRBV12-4,CASSLEPTGTYSGRAPNNHYEQYF,TGTGCCAGCAGTTTAGAGCCCACCGGCACTTATAGCGGGAGGGCCCCGAACAATCACTACGAGCAGTACTTC
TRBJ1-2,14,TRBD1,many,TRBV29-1,CSVAAGQVNYGYTF,TGCAGCGTCGCCGCTGGACAGGTTAACTATGGCTACACCTTC
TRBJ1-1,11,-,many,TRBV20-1,CSARAEIEAFF,TGCAGTGCTAGAGCCGAAATTGAAGCTTTCTTT
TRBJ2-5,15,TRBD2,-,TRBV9,CASSVMPSGQETQYF,TGTGCCAGCAGCGTTATGCCTAGCGGACAAGAGACCCAGTACTTC
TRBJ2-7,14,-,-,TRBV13,CASSPSGTPYEQYF,TGTGCCAGCAGCCCCTCTGGGACACCCTACGAGCAGTACTTC
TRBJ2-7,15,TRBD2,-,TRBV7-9,CASRGPGLASYEQYF,TGTGCCAGCAGGGGCCCGGGACTAGCGTCCTACGAGCAGTACTTC
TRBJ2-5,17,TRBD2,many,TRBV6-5,CASSYIGASGVQETQYF,TGTGCCAGCAGTTACATTGGGGCTAGCGGGGTCCAAGAGACCCAGTACTTC
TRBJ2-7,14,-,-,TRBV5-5,CASSDPRVHYEQYF,TGTGCCAGCAGCGATCCCCGTGTACATTACGAGCAGTACTTC
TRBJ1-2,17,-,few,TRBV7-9,CASSLAPRGRAGYGYTF,TGTGCCAGCAGCTTAGCCCCTCGAGGCAGGGCCGGCTATGGCTACACCTTC
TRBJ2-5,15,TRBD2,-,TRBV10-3,CAIRSSGRAQETQYF,TGTGCCATCAGAAGTAGCGGGAGGGCGCAGGAGACCCAGTACTTC
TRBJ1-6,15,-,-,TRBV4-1,CASSRPARYNSPLHF,TGCGCCAGCAGCCGCCCTGCCCGGTATAATTCACCCCTCCACTTT
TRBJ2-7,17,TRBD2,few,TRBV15,CATSRDLGTSGFYEQYF,TGTGCCACCAGCAGAGATCTTGGGACTAGCGGCTTCTACGAGCAGTACTTC
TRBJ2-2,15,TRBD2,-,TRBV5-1,CASHIAGKPTGELFF,TGCGCCAGCCATATAGCGGGAAAACCCACCGGGGAGCTGTTTTTT
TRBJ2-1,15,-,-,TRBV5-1,CASSLLTPQYNEKFF,TGCGCCAGCAGCTTGCTTACCCCGCAATACAATGAGAAGTTCTTC
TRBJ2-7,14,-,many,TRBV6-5,CASSRSVQSYEQYF,TGTGCCAGCAGCCGCTCGGTCCAAAGCTACGAGCAGTACTTC
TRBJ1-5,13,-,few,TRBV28,CATLGGSNQPQHF,TGTGCCACCTTAGGGGGTAGCAATCAGCCCCAGCATTTT
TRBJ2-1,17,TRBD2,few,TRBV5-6,CASSLAWTSDSYNEQFF,TGTGCCAGCAGCTTGGCCTGGACTAGCGACTCCTACAATGAGCAGTTCTTC